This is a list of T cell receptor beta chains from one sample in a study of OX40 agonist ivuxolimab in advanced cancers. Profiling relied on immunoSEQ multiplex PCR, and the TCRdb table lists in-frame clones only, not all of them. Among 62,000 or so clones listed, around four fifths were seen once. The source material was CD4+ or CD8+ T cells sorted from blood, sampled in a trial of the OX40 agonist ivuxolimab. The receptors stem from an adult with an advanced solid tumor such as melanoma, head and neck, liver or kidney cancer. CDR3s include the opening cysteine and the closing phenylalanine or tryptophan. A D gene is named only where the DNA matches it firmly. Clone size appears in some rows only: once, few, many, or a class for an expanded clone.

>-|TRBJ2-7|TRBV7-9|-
TGTGCCAGCAGCTTGGACAGATCGAGAGAGTACGAGCAGTACTTC
CASSLDRSREYEQYF
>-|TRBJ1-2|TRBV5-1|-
TGCGCCAGCAGCCCTGCGACAGGCGATCGCTATGGCTACACCTTC
CASSPATGDRYGYTF
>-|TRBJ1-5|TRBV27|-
TGTGCCAGCAGTTTTGGGGCAGGCCAAAATCCCCAGCATTTT
CASSFGAGQNPQHF
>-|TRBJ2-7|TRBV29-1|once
TGCAGCGTTGAAAGGGGGGGGGCGAATGGGGAGCAGTACTTC
CSVERGGANGEQYF
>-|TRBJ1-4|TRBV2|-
TGTGCCAGCAGTTCCGATCATCCAGGTATTGGCGAAAAACTGTTTTTT
CASSSDHPGIGEKLFF
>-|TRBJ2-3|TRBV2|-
TGTGCCAGCAGTCCCCTAGGGGGGGCGAGCACAGATACGCAGTATTTT
CASSPLGGASTDTQYF
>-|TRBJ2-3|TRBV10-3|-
TGTGCCACAAGCGGGCCTGGGACAGATACGCAGTATTTT
CATSGPGTDTQYF
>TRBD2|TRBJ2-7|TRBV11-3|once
TGTGCCAGCAGCCCGCGACTAGCGGAATACGAGCAGTACTTC
CASSPRLAEYEQYF
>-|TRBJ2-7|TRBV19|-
TGTGCCAGTAGTCCGACTAGAACAGTGCGCGAGCAGTACTTC
CASSPTRTVREQYF
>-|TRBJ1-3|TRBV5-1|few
TGCGCCAGCAGCTTGGGGGACATAGGAAACACCATATATTTT
CASSLGDIGNTIYF
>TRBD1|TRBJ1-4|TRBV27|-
TGTGCCAGCAGTCCCCTCGACAGGGACAATGAAAAACTGTTTTTT
CASSPLDRDNEKLFF
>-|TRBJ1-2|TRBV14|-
TGTGCCAGCAGCCAAGATGGCAGTACCCGTGGCTATGGCTACACCTTC
CASSQDGSTRGYGYTF
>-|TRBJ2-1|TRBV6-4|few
TGTGCCAGCAGCCTAGACTCCATTCTAGGGCCCTACAATGAGCAGTTCTTC
CASSLDSILGPYNEQFF
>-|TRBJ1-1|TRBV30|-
TGTGCCTGGACCCCGGGGGCCGGCGACACTGAAGCTTTCTTT
CAWTPGAGDTEAFF
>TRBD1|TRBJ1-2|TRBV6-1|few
TGTGCCAGCAGTTTGGAGACAGGGGTCGGCTACACCTTC
CASSLETGVGYTF
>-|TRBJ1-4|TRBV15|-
TGTGCCACCAGCAGCGAGCATGGGAGCCTGTTTTTT
CATSSEHGSLFF
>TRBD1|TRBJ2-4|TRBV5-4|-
TGTGCCAGCAGCTCAGACAGGGATCGAGGTGGAGCCAAAAACATTCAGTACTTC
CASSSDRDRGGAKNIQYF
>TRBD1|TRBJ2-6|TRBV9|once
TGTGCCAGCAGCCCCCGGGACAGGGTAAGGGCCGGGGCCAACGTCCTGACTTTC
CASSPRDRVRAGANVLTF
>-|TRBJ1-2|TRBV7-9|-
TGTGCCAGCAGCTTAATGGACAGTGGCTATGGCTACACCTTC
CASSLMDSGYGYTF
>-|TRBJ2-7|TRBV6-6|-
TGTGCCAGCAGTTACTCGGAGAGCGCCTACTACGAGCAGTACTTC
CASSYSESAYYEQYF
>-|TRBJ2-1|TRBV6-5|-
TGTGCCAGCAGTTCCCCGCCCCCCCGTGAGCAGTTCTTC
CASSSPPPREQFF
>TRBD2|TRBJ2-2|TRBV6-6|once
TGTGCCAGCAGTTACCTAGCGGGGGGATTCACCGGGGAGCTGTTTTTT
CASSYLAGGFTGELFF
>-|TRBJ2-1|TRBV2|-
TGTGCCAGCAGTAATAGCGGAAGCTCCTACAATGAGCAGTTCTTC
CASSNSGSSYNEQFF
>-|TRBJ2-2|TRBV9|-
TGTGCCAGCAGCGTAGGGGTATCCGACACCGGGGAGCTGTTTTTT
CASSVGVSDTGELFF
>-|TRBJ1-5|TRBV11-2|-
TGTGCCAGCAGCTTTGGTGGGAATCAGCCCCAGCATTTT
CASSFGGNQPQHF
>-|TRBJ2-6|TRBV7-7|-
TGTGCTAGCAGCTTAGAATTTGGCGGGTCTGGGGCCAACGTCCTGACTTTC
CASSLEFGGSGANVLTF
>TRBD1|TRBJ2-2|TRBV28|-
TGTGCCAGCAGTTTCCACCGACAGGGTAACGCCGGGGAGCTGTTTTTT
CASSFHRQGNAGELFF
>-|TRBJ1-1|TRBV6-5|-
TGTGCCAGCAGTTACTTCTTTGGTGGCAGCAACACTGAAGCTTTCTTT
CASSYFFGGSNTEAFF
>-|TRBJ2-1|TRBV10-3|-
TGTGCCATCAGTGAGGAAAACAGGGAGAGTTACAATGAGCAGTTCTTC
CAISEENRESYNEQFF
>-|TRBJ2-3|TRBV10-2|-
TGCGCCAGCAGAGACTTAGCGAGCACAGATACGCAGTATTTT
CASRDLASTDTQYF
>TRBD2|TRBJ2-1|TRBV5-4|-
TGTGCCAGCAGCTTTAGCGGGACCTCCTACAATGAGCAGTTCTTC
CASSFSGTSYNEQFF
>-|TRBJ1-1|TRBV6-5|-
TGTGCCAGCACTTCAGGGAACACTGAAGCTTTCTTT
CASTSGNTEAFF
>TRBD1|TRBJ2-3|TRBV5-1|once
TGCGCCAGCAAAAGGGACAGCTACACAGATACGCAGTATTTT
CASKRDSYTDTQYF
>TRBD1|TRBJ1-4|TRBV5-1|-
TGCGCCAGCAGCTGGGGACAGGGAGATGAAAAACTGTTTTTT
CASSWGQGDEKLFF
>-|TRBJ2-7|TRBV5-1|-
TGCGCCAGCAGCTTGGGTGGAAAGTCCTACGAGCAGTACTTC
CASSLGGKSYEQYF
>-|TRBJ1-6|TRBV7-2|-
TGTGCCAGCAGCTTAGTCGGGACTGAGAATTCACCCCTCCACTTT
CASSLVGTENSPLHF
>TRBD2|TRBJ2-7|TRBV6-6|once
TGTGCCAGCAGCCAAGGGACTAGCGGCTACGAGCAGTACTTC
CASSQGTSGYEQYF
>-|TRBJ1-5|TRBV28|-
TGTGCCAGCAACCTTGGGGGACAGCCCCAGCATTTT
CASNLGGQPQHF
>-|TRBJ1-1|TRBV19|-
TGTGCCAGTAGCCACAGGGTGAACACTGAAGCTTTCTTT
CASSHRVNTEAFF
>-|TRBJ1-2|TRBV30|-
TGTGCCTGGAGTGTACCTCTGGGCAGGGGACGCGAGGGGTATGGCTACACCTTC
CAWSVPLGRGREGYGYTF
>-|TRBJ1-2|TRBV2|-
TGTGCCAGCAGTGAACGCACCTACTATGGCTACACCTTC
CASSERTYYGYTF
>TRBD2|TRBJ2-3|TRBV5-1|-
TGCGCCAGCAGCTTGGGACTAGCGGGGGGCCTGATGGATACGCAGTATTTT
CASSLGLAGGLMDTQYF
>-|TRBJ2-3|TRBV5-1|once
TGCGCCAGCAGCTTGGAAGGGAGCACAGATACGCAGTATTTT
CASSLEGSTDTQYF
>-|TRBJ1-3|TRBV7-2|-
TGTGCCAGCAGCTTAGTAGGGGATGAAGGAAACACCATATATTTT
CASSLVGDEGNTIYF
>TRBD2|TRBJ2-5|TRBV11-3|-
TGTGCCAGCAGCTTAGGGGGGACTAGCGGGAGATACCAAGAGACCCAGTACTTC
CASSLGGTSGRYQETQYF
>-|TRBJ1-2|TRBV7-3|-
TGTGCCAGCTTTATGGGAAAAGAGAATGGCTACACCTTC
CASFMGKENGYTF
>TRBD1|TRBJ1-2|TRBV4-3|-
TGCGCCAGCAGCCTCCAGATAGTTCAGGGGGCGTACACCTTC
CASSLQIVQGAYTF
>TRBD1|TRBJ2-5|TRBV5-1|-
TGCGCCAGCAGCTTTGGACAGGCTAATTTTGAGACCCAGTACTTC
CASSFGQANFETQYF
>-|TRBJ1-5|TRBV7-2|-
TGTGCCAGCAGCTCCCCGAACAATCAGCCCCAGCATTTT
CASSSPNNQPQHF
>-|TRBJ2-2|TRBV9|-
TGTGCCAGCAGCGTAGTTCCCATGAGTGTAACCGGGGAGCTGTTTTTT
CASSVVPMSVTGELFF
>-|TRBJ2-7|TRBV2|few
TGTGCCAGCCGATCAGGGCCCTACGAGCAGTACTTC
CASRSGPYEQYF
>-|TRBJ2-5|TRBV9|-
TGTGCCAGCAGCGTAGTTGGACAGAGACAAGAGACCCAGTACTTC
CASSVVGQRQETQYF